The T cell receptor beta chain under discussion was sequenced for a study of blood T cell repertoires in COVID-19. V shed 2 bases and J 6 bases; nucleotides not matched to a gene: 4. This CDR3 spans 14 amino acids. From germline, CDR1 is SGHKS and CDR2 YYEKEE (reference sequence). Per the authors' pipeline: Quantification of nucleated cells was approximated via reference gene primer amplification. Method: immunoSEQ multiplex PCR; TCRdb's copy keeps in-frame clones and lacks some. The V and J calls and the clone size are those of that table, but D and trimming were determined from the DNA. Of a few hundred thousand clones listed, 80% to 90% are singletons.

The chain carries TRBV5-5 and TRBJ2-1; 8 nucleotides match TRBD2. What was sequenced was peripheral blood. This sequence originates from a woman in her 70s with COVID-19, enrolled during active disease. CDR3 nucleotide sequence: TGTGCCAGCAGCTTCATCCTAGCGGGCAATGAGCAGTTCTTC. Translated: CASSFILAGNEQFF.